One and the same sample provided the 11 T cell receptor beta chains below, sequenced in a study of CD8 T cells in ankylosing spondylitis (dated by TCRdb to between 2016 and 2019). The paper's findings and limits, for the study overall: Blood from ankylosing spondylitis patients appeared to be characterized by a TCR beta motif composed of about eight highly homologous amino acid variants.

Library method: 5' RACE. Reads for this sample came from an Illumina HiSeq 2500. Using fastp at Q25 and MiXCR, TCRdb reprocessed the public reads and kept productive beta chains. Each entry is one CDR3 protein sequence, shown with its most common DNA and genes. The sample has more than 400,000 distinct CDR3 sequences on record, about 5.4% of them singletons. The top ten constitute 3% to 4% of the sample. Their antigens are not known. The sequenced sample consisted of blood, either unsorted or a sorted T cell fraction (not recorded which). The source is a male donor with ankylosing spondylitis.

This clonotype was observed many times. The chain has TRBV28 and TRBJ2-7, with D maybe TRBD1 (5 bases). This CDR3 comprises 11 residues. From germline, CDR1 is MDHEN and CDR2 SYDVKM. The V and J ends lost 8 bases and 5 bases respectively, with 10 bases between them. CDR3 in amino acids: CASQGTDEQYF. The CDR3 region has the DNA TGTGCCAGCCAGGGTACAGACGAGCAGTACTTC.

This clonotype was seen many times. V usage is TRBV5-1 and J usage is TRBJ1-2; tentative D call: TRBD1 (6 bases). Trimming stripped 2 bases from V and 8 bases from J, with 13 bases between. The germline V gene encodes CDR1 SGHRS and CDR2 YFSETQ. CDR3 length: 13 amino acids. This CDR3 is CASSFGAGDGYTF. The CDR3 DNA reads TGCGCCAGCAGCTTCGGGGCAGGGGACGGCTACACCTTC.

The table lists this clonotype with many counts. J is TRBJ2-1 and V is TRBV4-2; 14 bases are a match to TRBD2. This CDR3 spans 17 amino acids. V shed 8 bases and J 7 bases; nucleotides not matched to a gene: 13. The germline V gene has CDR1 LGHNA and CDR2 YNFKEQ. DNA for the CDR3: TGTGCCAGCGCCCTTGAGCCGGGACTAGCGGGAGTAAATGAGCAGTTCTTC. Its translation is CASALEPGLAGVNEQFF.

This clonotype was recorded at least ten times. The CDR3 sequence is CSARDELAKNIQYF. The CDR3 DNA sequence: TGCAGTGCTAGAGATGAACTAGCCAAAAACATTCAGTACTTC. The chain uses TRBV20-1 and TRBJ2-4; D uncertain. This CDR3 has 14 residues. Looked up from germline, CDR1 is DFQATT and CDR2 is SNEGSKA (reference sequence). Trimming removed 0 bases at V and 0 bases at J, with 6 bases between.

This clonotype was seen at least ten times. This chain connects TRBV5-1 to TRBJ1-2; TRBD1 agrees at 8 bases. The CDR3 is 15 residues long. With V trimmed by 4 bases and J by 4 bases, 9 bases remained unmatched. Germline V gives CDR1 SGHRS, CDR2 YFSETQ. The CDR3 bases are TGCGCCAGCAGCACGACAGGGGACCCTATCTATGGCTACACCTTC. Amino acids: CASSTTGDPIYGYTF.

This clonotype was observed a few times. This chain connects TRBV4-2 to TRBJ2-2; 13 positions agree with TRBD2. The CDR3 length is 17 residues. The trim removed 4 bases at V and 5 bases at J, leaving 7 bases unmatched. Germline CDR1 LGHNA, CDR2 YNFKEQ. The CDR3 loop is CASSPRTSGGDTGELFF. CDR3 bases: TGTGCCAGCAGCCCAAGGACTAGCGGGGGAGATACCGGGGAGCTGTTTTTT.

This clonotype was observed many times. Because it lacks the conserved phenylalanine or tryptophan at the end, this CDR3 is likely a read error. Because the CDR3's place on the DNA is in doubt, the DNA is left out and the CDR3 is given as listed by TCRdb. The V gene is TRBV20-1, the J gene TRBJ1-6; TRBD1, as called in the table, went unchecked against the DNA. The CDR3 extends over 12 residues, inclusive of both ends. From germline, CDR1 is DFQATT and CDR2 SNEGSKA (reference sequence). CDR3 in amino acids: CSARAPDTAPIV.

This clonotype occurred many times. CDR3 region: CSAHPLWERAEAFF. DNA for the CDR3: TGCAGCGCGCACCCTTTATGGGAAAGGGCTGAAGCTTTCTTT. The genes are TRBV29-1 and TRBJ1-1; no definite D call. The CDR3 is 14 amino acids. V shed 7 bases and J shed 6 bases, with 21 bases lying between them. The V gene's germline CDR1 is SQVTM and CDR2 ANQGSEA.

A word on this clonotype: A clone one base away is much larger, so this may be a read error. The chain has TRBV5-1 and TRBJ1-2; 12 bases align to TRBD1. Per the germline V gene, CDR1 is SGHRS and CDR2 is YFSETQ. The CDR3 is 16 residues long. The J segment lost 9 bases and the V segment lost 4 bases, leaving 13 bases of the junction unmatched. CDR3 protein: CASSPGGTGGFGCYTF. The CDR3 DNA is TGCGCCAGCAGCCCGGGCGGGACAGGGGGCTTCGGATGCTACACCTTC.

The table lists this clonotype with many counts. The chain has TRBV20-1 and TRBJ2-2; the D gene is possibly TRBD2 (6 bases). CDR3 length: 15 residues. V was clipped by 6 bases and J by 2 bases, with 16 bases between them. CDR1 and CDR2 (germline): DFQATT, SNEGSKA (reference sequence). In DNA, the CDR3 is TGCAGTGCCGCCGGTTGGGACTCAAACACCGGGGAGCTGTTTTTT. The encoded protein is CSAAGWDSNTGELFF.

V and J are TRBV7-2 and TRBJ2-7, with 8 bases that match TRBD1. Germline V CDR1 and CDR2: SGHTA, FQGNSA. This CDR3 comprises 17 residues. Trimming at V came to 5 bases and at J to 4 bases, leaving 16 bases not matched to a gene. The CDR3 protein is CASSAPGTGPFGYEQYF. The CDR3 nucleotides read TGTGCCAGCAGCGCGCCGGGGACAGGTCCTTTCGGGTACGAGCAGTACTTC.